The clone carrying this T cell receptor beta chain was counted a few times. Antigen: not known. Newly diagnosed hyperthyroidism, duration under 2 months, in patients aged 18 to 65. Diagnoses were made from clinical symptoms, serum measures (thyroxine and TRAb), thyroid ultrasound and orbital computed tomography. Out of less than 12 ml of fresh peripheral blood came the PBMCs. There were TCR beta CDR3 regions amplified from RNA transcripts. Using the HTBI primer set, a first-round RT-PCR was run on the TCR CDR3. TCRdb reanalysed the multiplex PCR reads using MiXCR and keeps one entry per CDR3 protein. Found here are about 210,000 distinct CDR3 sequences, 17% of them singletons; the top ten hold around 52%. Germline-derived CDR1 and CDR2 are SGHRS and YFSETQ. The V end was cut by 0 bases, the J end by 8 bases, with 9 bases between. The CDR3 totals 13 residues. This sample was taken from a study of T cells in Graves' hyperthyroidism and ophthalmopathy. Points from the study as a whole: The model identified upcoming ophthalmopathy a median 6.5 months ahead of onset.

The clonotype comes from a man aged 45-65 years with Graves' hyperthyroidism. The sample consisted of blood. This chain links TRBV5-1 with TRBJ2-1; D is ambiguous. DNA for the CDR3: TGCGCCAGCAGCTTGGGTGCAGGCGATGAGCAGTTCTTC. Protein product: CASSLGAGDEQFF.